A selection of T cell receptor beta chains follows, all from one sample in a study of regulatory T cells in long-lasting Graves disease. One entry per CDR3 protein, called by TCRdb with MiXCR from the multiplex PCR reads. Among 380,000 or so distinct CDR3 sequences listed, roughly 16% were seen once. These data also formed part of another study, on T cells in Graves' hyperthyroidism and ophthalmopathy.

The sequencing here drew on peripheral blood mononuclear cells (PBMCs), taken at new diagnosis, from a patient treated with antithyroid drugs. The receptors derive from a woman younger than 30 with Graves disease. The CDR3 runs from the conserved cysteine through the conserved F or W. A D gene is named only where the DNA matches it firmly. The size entry is marked missing in some rows and otherwise reads once, few, many or a size class.

size: many; D: -; V: TRBV24-1; J: TRBJ2-7; DNA: TGTGCCACCATGGACCACATCACTGGGGAGCAGTACTTC; CDR3: CATMDHITGEQYF
size: many; D: -; V: TRBV30; J: TRBJ1-1; DNA: TGTGCCGCGCAGGGTCGAGGCGCTAATAGAGTTGAAGCTTTCTTT; CDR3: CAAQGRGANRVEAFF
size: many; D: -; V: TRBV3-1; J: TRBJ2-1; DNA: TGTGCCAGCAGCCCCTCCTCGCTAGCTCCCCACAATGAGCAGTTCTTC; CDR3: CASSPSSLAPHNEQFF
size: many; D: -; V: TRBV10-3; J: TRBJ2-7; DNA: TGTGCCATCAGTCAGGACTCCTACGAGCAGTACTTC; CDR3: CAISQDSYEQYF
size: -; D: -; V: TRBV29-1; J: TRBJ2-2; DNA: TGCAGCGTTGCGAGGGGCAGGAGGACCGGGGAGCTGTTTTTT; CDR3: CSVARGRRTGELFF
size: many; D: TRBD2; V: TRBV28; J: TRBJ2-3; DNA: TGTGCCAGCAGTCCTTCTGCGGGGGGGCCGGTAGATACGCAGTATTTT; CDR3: CASSPSAGGPVDTQYF
size: many; D: -; V: TRBV30; J: TRBJ1-1; DNA: TGTGCCTGGGGCAGGGGTAACACTGAAGCTTTCTTT; CDR3: CAWGRGNTEAFF
size: -; D: -; V: TRBV6-1; J: TRBJ2-7; DNA: TGTGCCAGCAGCCCGACAGGTGCGCACGAGCAGTACTTC; CDR3: CASSPTGAHEQYF
size: few; D: -; V: TRBV3-1; J: TRBJ2-7; DNA: TGTGCCAGCAGCCAAGATTGGGGCGTTTTGAGTGGCGAGCAGTACTTC; CDR3: CASSQDWGVLSGEQYF
size: few; D: TRBD1; V: TRBV9; J: TRBJ1-5; DNA: TGTGCCAGCAGCGTCGGACAGGGGGCTTATCAGCCCCAGCATTTT; CDR3: CASSVGQGAYQPQHF
size: -; D: -; V: TRBV28; J: TRBJ1-3; DNA: TGTGCCAGCAGTTTATCGTCGGCTGGAAACACCATATATTTT; CDR3: CASSLSSAGNTIYF
size: many; D: TRBD2; V: TRBV6-1; J: TRBJ2-5; DNA: TGTGCCAGCAGTGAAATCGCAGCGGGAGGACTAGAGACCCAGTACTTC; CDR3: CASSEIAAGGLETQYF
size: many; D: -; V: TRBV3-1; J: TRBJ2-2; DNA: TGTGCCAGCAGCCAAGCCACAGTTAGTTCGGGGGAGCTGTTTTTT; CDR3: CASSQATVSSGELFF
size: -; D: -; V: TRBV7-3; J: TRBJ2-1; DNA: TGTGCCAGCAGATTAAGGGAGCCATACAATGAGCAGTTCTTC; CDR3: CASRLREPYNEQFF
size: many; D: TRBD2; V: TRBV7-2; J: TRBJ2-5; DNA: TGTGCCAGCAGCACCCGGACTAGCGGGGTGGGGGAGACCCAGTACTTC; CDR3: CASSTRTSGVGETQYF
size: many; D: TRBD2; V: TRBV29-1; J: TRBJ2-7; DNA: TGCAGCGTGATGACTAGCAGGTCCTACGAGCAGTACTTC; CDR3: CSVMTSRSYEQYF
size: many; D: -; V: TRBV28; J: TRBJ2-5; DNA: TGTGCCAGCAGGAGCCTTGGGGTGAGGGGACAAGAGACCCAGTACTTC; CDR3: CASRSLGVRGQETQYF
size: -; D: -; V: TRBV7-2; J: TRBJ2-4; DNA: TGTGCCAGCACCCCTCGGAGGGCCGGGGCCAAAAACATTCAGTACTTC; CDR3: CASTPRRAGAKNIQYF
size: many; D: TRBD1; V: TRBV5-1; J: TRBJ1-2; DNA: TGTGCCAGCAGCATCGGACAGGGGCTGAGCTATGGCTACACCTTC; CDR3: CASSIGQGLSYGYTF
size: few; D: -; V: TRBV2; J: TRBJ2-1; DNA: TGTGCCAGCAGTGGCCGCCAGGATCGGTTCTTC; CDR3: CASSGRQDRFF
size: many; D: -; V: TRBV12-3/TRBV12-4; J: TRBJ2-7; DNA: TGTGCCAGCAGCTACGTGAGGACCTCCGAGCAGTACTTC; CDR3: CASSYVRTSEQYF
size: -; D: -; V: TRBV12-3/TRBV12-4; J: TRBJ1-2; DNA: TGTGCCAGCGGGCCCCCTCAGGGAGGGCACTATGGCTACACCTTC; CDR3: CASGPPQGGHYGYTF
size: many; D: TRBD2; V: TRBV7-2; J: TRBJ2-7; DNA: TGTGCCAGCAGCTTTAGCGGGAGGCCCTACGAGCAGTACTTC; CDR3: CASSFSGRPYEQYF
size: many; D: TRBD1; V: TRBV28; J: TRBJ1-5; DNA: TGTGCCAGCAGTTCCGACAACTTAAGGACAGGGGGCTTCTATAGCAATCAGCCCCAGCATTTT; CDR3: CASSSDNLRTGGFYSNQPQHF
size: many; D: -; V: TRBV20-1; J: TRBJ2-7; DNA: TGCAGTGCTAGAGCTGTCGCCACCTACGAGCAGTACTTC; CDR3: CSARAVATYEQYF
size: many; D: TRBD1; V: TRBV9; J: TRBJ2-7; DNA: TGTGCCAGCAGCGCCTTCCGGGACAGTTACGAGCAGTACTTC; CDR3: CASSAFRDSYEQYF
size: -; D: TRBD2; V: TRBV7-9; J: TRBJ2-5; DNA: TGTGCCAGCAGCCAAAGACTAGCGGGGCAAGAGACCCAGTACTTC; CDR3: CASSQRLAGQETQYF
size: -; D: TRBD1; V: TRBV6-1; J: TRBJ1-1; DNA: TGTGCCAGCAGCCGACCGGACAGGGGGCTGGGCACTGAAGCTTTCTTT; CDR3: CASSRPDRGLGTEAFF
size: many; D: -; V: TRBV2; J: TRBJ1-1; DNA: TGTGCCAGCAGTGAAACCGGGGCTGCTGCTTTCTTT; CDR3: CASSETGAAAFF
size: few; D: -; V: TRBV6-2/TRBV6-3; J: TRBJ1-2; DNA: TGTGCCAGCAGTTACTCGGTGTTTGGGGGGCACGATGGCTACACCTTC; CDR3: CASSYSVFGGHDGYTF